The rows below give T cell receptor beta chains drawn from one sample of a study of blood T cell repertoires in COVID-19. Here immunoSEQ multiplex PCR was the method, and the copy in TCRdb shows in-frame clones only, minus some. Counted here are about 250,000 clones, over 70% occurring once; the ten biggest clones make up about 7.4%. The specimen sequenced was peripheral blood. These receptors originate from a woman older than 75 with acute or convalescent COVID-19. CDR3s include the opening cysteine and the closing phenylalanine or tryptophan. The order of the fields is clone size, V gene, D gene, J gene, CDR3 DNA, CDR3 protein. D genes are given only for firm matches. Size is omitted from some rows. Given values are once, few, many or a class for expanded clones.

once	TRBV10-3	TRBD2	TRBJ2-3	TGTGCCGTTACTAGCGGAGGCCTCACAGATACGCAGTATTTT	CAVTSGGLTDTQYF
-	TRBV7-9	-	TRBJ1-6	TGTGCCAGCAGCTACAGGGATTATAATTCACCCCTCCACTTT	CASSYRDYNSPLHF
-	TRBV2	-	TRBJ1-6	TGTGCCAGCAGTGAAGGGGGACCAGGGGATAATTCACCCCTCCACTTT	CASSEGGPGDNSPLHF
-	TRBV6-1	-	TRBJ1-3	TGTGCCAGCAGTGACGCTGGAAACACCATATATTTT	CASSDAGNTIYF
-	TRBV5-8	TRBD1	TRBJ1-3	TGTGCCAGCAGCACCCTTGGATTGTGGGGGACAGGGCCCTCTGGAAACACCATATATTTT	CASSTLGLWGTGPSGNTIYF
-	TRBV30	TRBD1	TRBJ1-2	TGTGCCTGGAGTCCTCGGACAGGGGAGGATGGCTACACCTTC	CAWSPRTGEDGYTF
-	TRBV7-3	TRBD2	TRBJ2-1	TGTGCCAGCAGCTTAGGCGGGAGCCTTTTCAATGAGCAGTTCTTC	CASSLGGSLFNEQFF
-	TRBV28	-	TRBJ2-7	TGTGCCAGCAGTTTATTGGTCGCGGTAGGGCTAGCCACTCTCGAGCAGTACTTC	CASSLLVAVGLATLEQYF
-	TRBV7-3	TRBD1	TRBJ2-7	TGTGCCAGCAGCTCCCTACAGGGGAACTCACAGTACTTC	CASSSLQGNSQYF
-	TRBV28	-	TRBJ1-2	TGTGCCAGCAGTCCACAGGGATTTGGCTACACCTTC	CASSPQGFGYTF
once	TRBV19	TRBD1	TRBJ2-7	TGTGCCAGTGCGACAGGGCAAACTTACGAGCAGTACTTC	CASATGQTYEQYF
-	TRBV24-1	TRBD2	TRBJ2-5	TGTGCCAACCCAGCGGGGCCGGGGCGAGAGACCCAGTACTTC	CANPAGPGRETQYF
-	TRBV7-2	TRBD1	TRBJ2-7	TGTGCCAGCAGCTTCACAGGGGTTTCCTACGAGCAGTACTTC	CASSFTGVSYEQYF
-	TRBV4-1	TRBD1	TRBJ1-4	TGCGCCCGCAGCCGGCTTGGACAGGGGGTCAGAACTAATGAAAAACTGTTTTTT	CARSRLGQGVRTNEKLFF
few	TRBV6-1	-	TRBJ1-1	TGTGCCAGCAGTGATGTTACAAGAGGGCTTGAAACTGAAGCTTTCTTT	CASSDVTRGLETEAFF
-	TRBV7-9	-	TRBJ1-1	TGTGCCAGCAGCTTAGGAAATGTAGCACGTATGAACACTGAAGCTTTCTTT	CASSLGNVARMNTEAFF
-	TRBV7-6	-	TRBJ1-5	TGTGCCAGCAGCTTAGAACAGGGCTATAGCAATCAGCCCCAGCATTTT	CASSLEQGYSNQPQHF
-	TRBV6-6	-	TRBJ2-2	TGTGCCAGCAGTCGTGACAGGGAGGAAACCGGGGAGCTGTTTTTT	CASSRDREETGELFF
once	TRBV10-2	TRBD1	TRBJ2-7	TGCGCCAGCAGTGATTTGTACAGGGGGACCTACGAGCAGTACTTC	CASSDLYRGTYEQYF
few	TRBV5-1	TRBD1	TRBJ1-1	TGCGCCAGCAGACAGGGGGCAGGCACTGAAGCTTTCTTT	CASRQGAGTEAFF
-	TRBV19	TRBD1	TRBJ2-7	TGTGCCAGTAGGGACAGGGTCTCCTACGAGCAGTACTTC	CASRDRVSYEQYF
few	TRBV18	-	TRBJ1-4	TGTGCCAGCTCACTCTCCGACAGCGAAAAACTGTTTTTT	CASSLSDSEKLFF
-	TRBV9	TRBD2	TRBJ2-2	TGTGCCAGCAGGACTAGCGTCACCGGGGAGCTGTTTTTT	CASRTSVTGELFF
-	TRBV19	-	TRBJ2-1	TGTGCCAGTAGTATAGAGCGAGTTAGGGGGTCACGATACAATGAGCAGTTCTTC	CASSIERVRGSRYNEQFF
-	TRBV11-2	-	TRBJ2-1	TGTGCCAGCAGCTTAAGGCGTGACGGGAAAACCTACAATGAGCAGTTCTTC	CASSLRRDGKTYNEQFF
-	TRBV6-5	TRBD1	TRBJ2-5	TGTGCCAGCAGGGCCGGGACAGGGTTATCAGAGACCCAGTACTTC	CASRAGTGLSETQYF
-	TRBV5-4	-	TRBJ1-2	TGTGCCAGCAGCTTGGGTCGCTCGAGGGACTATGGCTACACCTTC	CASSLGRSRDYGYTF
-	TRBV11-3	TRBD2	TRBJ2-5	TGTGCCAGCAGCCCCGGAAGGTCTAGCGGGACCCAAGAGACCCAGTACTTC	CASSPGRSSGTQETQYF
-	TRBV5-1	TRBD2	TRBJ2-2	TGCGCCAGCAGCTTGGTAGGGACTAGCGGACCCACCGGGGAGCTGTTTTTT	CASSLVGTSGPTGELFF